These 13 T cell receptor beta chains came from one sample sequenced in a study of cytomegalovirus exposure and HLA in healthy donors. In the PCR, 60 Vbeta and 13 Jbeta primers were used. This table comes from immunoSEQ multiplex PCR, and its TCRdb copy is limited to in-frame clones, with some not included. The data contain approximately 160,000 clones, 65% to 85% of them singletons. Sample: PBMCs. These TCRs come from a woman aged 50 to 65 in good health and CMV-seropositive.

The chain links TRBV7-7 to TRBJ2-5, with D unresolved. The CDR3 contains 15 residues. The V and J ends lost 1 base and 5 bases respectively, with 14 bases between them. Germline V CDR1 and CDR2: SSHAT, FNYEAQ (reference sequence). CDR3 sequence reads: CASSLDGGPGETQYF. The DNA for the CDR3 is TGTGCCAGCAGCTTAGATGGCGGTCCTGGTGAGACCCAGTACTTC.

The chain recombines TRBV7-2 with TRBJ1-2; 11 positions agree with TRBD1. The CDR3 sequence is 16 residues long. V gave up 4 bases and J gave up 4 bases; unmatched junction bases: 8. Germline V gene data show CDR1 as SGHTA and CDR2 as FQGNSA. The CDR3 region is CASSSTTGTGGYGYTF. The DNA of the CDR3 is TGTGCCAGCAGCTCGACCACCGGGACAGGGGGCTATGGCTACACCTTC. The whole variable domain, filled in from reference TRBV7-2 and TRBJ1-2, reads GAGVSQSPSNKVTEKGKDVELRCDPISGHTALYWYRQSLGQGLEFLIYFQGNSAPDKSGLPSDRFSAERTGGSVSTLTIQRTQQEDSAVYLCASSSTTGTGGYGYTFGSGTRLTVV.

The chain uses TRBV4-1 and TRBJ2-7, with 9 bases fitting TRBD2. This CDR3 has 16 residues. V shed 3 bases and J 4 bases; nucleotides not matched to a gene: 10. Germline lookup yields CDR1 MGHRA and CDR2 YSYEKL. The CDR3 bases are TGCGCCAGCAGCCATCGACCTAGCGGGATCCTGTACGAGCAGTACTTC. It encodes CASSHRPSGILYEQYF.

The chain couples TRBV4-1 to TRBJ2-1; a possible D gene is TRBD1 (5 bases). CDR3 length: 15 amino acids. Trimming took off 4 bases at V and 6 bases at J, with 16 bases between the two ends. Germline-derived CDR1 and CDR2 are MGHRA and YSYEKL. CDR3 sequence: CASSRTDTGSNEQFF. In DNA form, the CDR3 reads TGCGCCAGCAGCCGTACGGACACCGGGTCCAATGAGCAGTTCTTC.

The chain couples TRBV18 to TRBJ1-1; 8 positions match TRBD1. The CDR3 runs 17 residues. The germline CDR1 and CDR2 sequences are KGHSH and LQKENI. Losses at the gene ends were 3 bases for V and 2 bases for J; bases not matched to a gene: 11. CDR3 loop: CASSPQGAMGPNTEAFF. The CDR3 bases are TGTGCCAGCTCACCCCAGGGGGCCATGGGCCCCAACACTGAAGCTTTCTTT.

The chain carries TRBV5-6 and TRBJ1-5; D not resolved. The V end was cut by 4 bases, the J end by 1 base, with 9 bases between. The CDR3 totals 14 residues. Germline CDR1 SGHDT, CDR2 YYEEEE. The CDR3 loop reads CASSRKRSNQPQHF. CDR3 bases: TGTGCCAGCAGCCGCAAACGGAGCAATCAGCCCCAGCATTTT.

This clone came up a few times. The chain uses TRBV6-4 and TRBJ1-2; no clear D gene. There are 14 residues in the CDR3. Per germline, CDR1 MRHNA and CDR2 SNTAGT. The V end was cut by 4 bases, the J end by 8 bases, with 17 bases between. This CDR3 is CASSARMGRGGYTF. The CDR3 coding sequence is TGTGCCAGCAGTGCGCGAATGGGTCGCGGAGGCTACACCTTC.

The chain links TRBV7-2 to TRBJ2-7; TRBD1 matches at 12 bases. Trimming cost V 5 bases and J 6 bases; bases outside gene matches: 8. The CDR3 is 15 amino acids. Germline V gives CDR1 SGHTA, CDR2 FQGNSA. The CDR3 loop reads CASSRQAGQGAEQYF. In DNA, the CDR3 is TGTGCCAGCAGCCGGCAGGCGGGACAGGGGGCCGAGCAGTACTTC.

The CDR3 loop is CASSDRQGRNQPQHF. The CDR3 nucleotides are TGTGCCAGCAGTGATCGCCAGGGTCGAAATCAGCCCCAGCATTTT. The chain has TRBV2 and TRBJ1-5; D is perhaps TRBD1 (5 bases). CDR1 is SNHLY and CDR2 is FYNNEI in the germline V gene. Trimming left V 3 bases short and J 4 bases short, with 13 bases between. This CDR3 has 15 residues.

The chain employs TRBV2 and TRBJ2-3; a possible D gene is TRBD2 (5 bases). The CDR3 is 11 residues long. CDR1 SNHLY and CDR2 FYNNEI come from the germline V gene. The V end lost 8 bases, the J end lost 4 bases, and 7 bases lay between the germline ends. DNA of the CDR3: TGTGCCAGCGAACTAGCAGATACGCAGTATTTT. It translates to CASELADTQYF.

CDR3 DNA: TGTGCCTGGAACCGCCTTGACAGGGAATATGGCTACACCTTC. Its translation: CAWNRLDREYGYTF. The genes are TRBV30 and TRBJ1-2, with 7 bases fitting TRBD1. There are 14 residues in the CDR3. Germline V CDR1 and CDR2: GTSNPN, SVGIG (reference sequence). V lost 4 bases and J lost 5; bases outside the gene matches: 10.

The rearrangement joins TRBV9 to TRBJ1-1; a possible D gene is TRBD1 (5 bases). CDR1 and CDR2 from the germline V gene are SGDLS and YYNGEE. Trimming took 1 base from V and 7 from J, leaving 17 bases between them. This CDR3 region has 15 residues. Here the CDR3 reads CASSVSGEMGSEAFF. CDR3 in DNA: TGTGCCAGCAGCGTATCGGGGGAGATGGGGAGTGAAGCTTTCTTT. Looking up the rest from reference TRBV9 and TRBJ1-1 gives the full variable domain: DSGVTQTPKHLITATGQRVTLRCSPRSGDLSVYWYQQSLDQGLQFLIQYYNGEERAKGNILERFSAQQFPDLHSELNLSSLELGDSALYFCASSVSGEMGSEAFFGQGTRLTVV.

The chain links TRBV29-1 to TRBJ2-5; the match to TRBD2 covers 8 bases. The V segment lost 4 bases and the J segment 5 bases; nucleotides outside the gene matches: 9. Germline lookup yields CDR1 SQVTM and CDR2 ANQGSEA. CDR3 size: 14 residues. The CDR3 nucleotides are TGCAGCGTTGTTGGGGGACTAGGGGGGGAGACCCAGTACTTC. Its protein is CSVVGGLGGETQYF.